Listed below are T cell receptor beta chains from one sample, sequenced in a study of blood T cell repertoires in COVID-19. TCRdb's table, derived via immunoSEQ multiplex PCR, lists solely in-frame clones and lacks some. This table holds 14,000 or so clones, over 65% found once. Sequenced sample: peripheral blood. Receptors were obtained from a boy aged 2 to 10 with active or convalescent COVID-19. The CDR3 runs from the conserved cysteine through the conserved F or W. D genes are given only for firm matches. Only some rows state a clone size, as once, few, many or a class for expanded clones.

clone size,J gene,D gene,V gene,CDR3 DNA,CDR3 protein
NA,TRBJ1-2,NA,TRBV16,TGTGCCAGCAGCCTAGGACGGGGGTATGGCTACACCTTC,CASSLGRGYGYTF
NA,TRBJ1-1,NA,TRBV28,TGTGCCAGCAGTTTACTTTCAGGGGCGAACACTGAAGCTTTCTTT,CASSLLSGANTEAFF
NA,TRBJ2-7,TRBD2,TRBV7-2,TGTGCCAGCAGCTTAGGGGCGGGAGTATCCCCCTACGAGCAGTACTTC,CASSLGAGVSPYEQYF
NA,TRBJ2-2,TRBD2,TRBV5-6,TGTGCCAGCAGCTTGTTAGGACTAGCGGGCCGGAACACCGGGGAGCTGTTTTTT,CASSLLGLAGRNTGELFF
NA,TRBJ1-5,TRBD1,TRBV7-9,TGTGCCAGCAGCCTGGGACAGCTCAATCAGCCCCAGCATTTT,CASSLGQLNQPQHF
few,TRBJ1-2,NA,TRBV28,TGTGCCAGCAGTTTCATCTATGGCTACACCTTC,CASSFIYGYTF
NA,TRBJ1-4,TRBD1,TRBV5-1,TGCGCCAGCAGCCAGCCGACAGGGGAAAACGAAAAACTGTTTTTT,CASSQPTGENEKLFF
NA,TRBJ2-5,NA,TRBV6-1,TGTGCCAGCAGTGAAATACAGGGTCAGACCCAGTACTTC,CASSEIQGQTQYF
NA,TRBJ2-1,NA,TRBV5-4,TGTGCCAGCAGCTCCTCACAGGGAACCAACAATGAGCAGTTCTTC,CASSSSQGTNNEQFF
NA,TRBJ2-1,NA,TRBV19,TGTGCCAGTAGCGGTGGAGGGACCGCAGACCATGAGCAGTTCTTC,CASSGGGTADHEQFF
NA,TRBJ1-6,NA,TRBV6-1,TGTGCCAGCAGTGACAGGGTCAGTAGTTCACCCCTCCACTTT,CASSDRVSSSPLHF
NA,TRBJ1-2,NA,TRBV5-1,TGCGCCAGCAGCGAGGATAAGTTTGACTATGGCTACACCTTC,CASSEDKFDYGYTF
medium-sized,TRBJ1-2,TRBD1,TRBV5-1,TGCGCCAGCAGCGTAGGACAGGGAAGAGGCTATGGCTACACCTTC,CASSVGQGRGYGYTF
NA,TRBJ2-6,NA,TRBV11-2,TGTGCCAGCAGCTTAACGGGCGGGGGGGCCAACGTCCTGACTTTC,CASSLTGGGANVLTF
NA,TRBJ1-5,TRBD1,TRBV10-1,TGCGCCAGCAGTGAGGCGACAGGGAGCAATCAGCCCCAGCATTTT,CASSEATGSNQPQHF
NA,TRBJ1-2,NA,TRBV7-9,TGTGCCAGCAGCTTAGCGCTCGGACAAGTGGACTATGGCTACACCTTC,CASSLALGQVDYGYTF
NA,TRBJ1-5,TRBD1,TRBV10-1,TGCGCCAGCAGTGACCGGGACAGGGAGCCAAATCAGCCCCAGCATTTT,CASSDRDREPNQPQHF
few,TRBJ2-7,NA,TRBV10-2,TGCGCCAGCAGTCAATCGGGACACGGGAGGAACGAGCAGTACTTC,CASSQSGHGRNEQYF
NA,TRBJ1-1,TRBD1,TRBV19,TGTGCCAGTAGTATACTAGGACAGGGGTTGAACACTGAAGCTTTCTTT,CASSILGQGLNTEAFF
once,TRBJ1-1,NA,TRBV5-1,TGCGCCAGCAGCCAAAAAGGGGGGAGGGGCACTGAAGCTTTCTTT,CASSQKGGRGTEAFF
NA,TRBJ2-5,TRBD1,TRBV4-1,TGCGCCAGCAGCCAAGTTGGGACAGGGCAAGAGACCCAGTACTTC,CASSQVGTGQETQYF
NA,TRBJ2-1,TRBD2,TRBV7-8,TGTGCCAGCAGCTCATACTTGGGACCGATGGGACTAGCGGGGAGGAATGAGCAGTTCTTC,CASSSYLGPMGLAGRNEQFF
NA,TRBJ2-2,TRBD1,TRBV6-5,TGTGCCAGCAGCTTGGACAGGCCCGGGGAGCTGTTTTTT,CASSLDRPGELFF
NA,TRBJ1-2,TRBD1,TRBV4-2,TGTGCCAGCAGCCAAGATGGGGGGACAGGTCGTGGCTACACCTTC,CASSQDGGTGRGYTF
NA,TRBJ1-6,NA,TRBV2,TGTGCCAGCAGTAGGACAGTGGGGGATTCACCCCTCCACTTT,CASSRTVGDSPLHF
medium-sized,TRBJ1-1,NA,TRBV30,TGTGCCTGGAGTCAAGCGAGACAGACCGTTTTT,CAWSQARQTVF
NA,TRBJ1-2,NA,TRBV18,TGTGCCAGCTCACCATTGGAGGGTGGCTACACCTTC,CASSPLEGGYTF